The rows below give T cell receptor beta chains drawn from one sample of a study of T cell responses to AZD1222 COVID-19 vaccine. Method: immunoSEQ multiplex PCR; TCRdb's copy keeps in-frame clones and lacks some. The sample lists over 120,000 clones, 86% occurring once. The sequencing used peripheral blood, collected 28 days after the second AZD1222 dose. The receptors come from an adult who received the AZD1222 COVID-19 vaccine. Each CDR3 is given with its conserved first and last residue. The D gene is left open where the match is weak. The size entry is marked missing in some rows and otherwise reads once, few, many or a size class.

j_call: TRBJ1-1; clone_size: .; d_call: .; cdr3_length: 15; v_call: TRBV4-1; cdr3_aa: CASSQEWGENTEAFF; cdr3_nt: TGCGCCAGCAGCCAAGAATGGGGGGAGAACACTGAAGCTTTCTTT
j_call: TRBJ2-1; clone_size: .; d_call: .; cdr3_length: 12; v_call: TRBV3-1/TRBV3-2; cdr3_aa: CASSPGPTAQFF; cdr3_nt: TGTGCCAGCAGCCCCGGACCTACGGCGCAGTTCTTC
j_call: TRBJ2-3; clone_size: few; d_call: .; cdr3_length: 14; v_call: TRBV14; cdr3_aa: CASSHPSRTDTQYF; cdr3_nt: TGTGCCAGCAGCCACCCGAGCCGCACAGATACGCAGTATTTT
j_call: TRBJ1-5; clone_size: .; d_call: TRBD1; cdr3_length: 14; v_call: TRBV11-2; cdr3_aa: CASSRGQGPQPQHF; cdr3_nt: TGTGCCAGCAGCCGAGGACAGGGTCCTCAGCCCCAGCATTTT
j_call: TRBJ1-2; clone_size: .; d_call: .; cdr3_length: 16; v_call: TRBV6-5; cdr3_aa: CASSYSSGGRAYGYTF; cdr3_nt: TGTGCCAGCAGTTACTCGAGCGGAGGCAGGGCCTATGGCTACACCTTC
j_call: TRBJ1-1; clone_size: .; d_call: .; cdr3_length: 15; v_call: TRBV6-5; cdr3_aa: CASSYSGGQHFEAFF; cdr3_nt: TGTGCCAGCAGTTACTCGGGGGGACAACATTTTGAAGCTTTCTTT
j_call: TRBJ2-5; clone_size: .; d_call: .; cdr3_length: 15; v_call: TRBV18; cdr3_aa: CASSRKRTEQETQYF; cdr3_nt: TGTGCCAGCTCTCGCAAACGGACGGAACAAGAGACCCAGTACTTC
j_call: TRBJ2-3; clone_size: .; d_call: .; cdr3_length: 16; v_call: TRBV7-9; cdr3_aa: CASRAITWYGTDTQYF; cdr3_nt: TGTGCCAGCAGAGCAATCACATGGTACGGCACAGATACGCAGTATTTT
j_call: TRBJ2-1; clone_size: .; d_call: .; cdr3_length: 14; v_call: TRBV6-1; cdr3_aa: CASSQPDPPYEQFF; cdr3_nt: TGTGCCAGCAGTCAACCGGACCCCCCCTATGAGCAGTTCTTC
j_call: TRBJ1-1; clone_size: .; d_call: TRBD1; cdr3_length: 14; v_call: TRBV3-1/TRBV3-2; cdr3_aa: CASSLTGTGAEAFF; cdr3_nt: TGTGCCAGCAGCCTGACAGGGACGGGCGCTGAAGCTTTCTTT
j_call: TRBJ1-5; clone_size: .; d_call: .; cdr3_length: 14; v_call: TRBV2; cdr3_aa: CASSEASVNQPQHF; cdr3_nt: TGTGCCAGCAGTGAGGCTTCGGTTAATCAGCCCCAGCATTTT
j_call: TRBJ1-5; clone_size: .; d_call: .; cdr3_length: 17; v_call: TRBV4-2; cdr3_aa: CASSQGTVGFSNQPQHF; cdr3_nt: TGTGCCAGCAGCCAAGGGACAGTCGGCTTTAGCAATCAGCCCCAGCATTTT
j_call: TRBJ1-5; clone_size: .; d_call: TRBD1; cdr3_length: 15; v_call: TRBV2; cdr3_aa: CASSQGTGGNQPQHF; cdr3_nt: TGTGCCAGCAGCCAAGGAACAGGGGGCAATCAGCCCCAGCATTTT
j_call: TRBJ2-6; clone_size: once; d_call: .; cdr3_length: 16; v_call: TRBV5-1; cdr3_aa: CATSEPSQSGANVLTF; cdr3_nt: TGCGCCACCTCCGAACCTAGCCAATCTGGGGCCAACGTCCTGACTTTC
j_call: TRBJ1-5; clone_size: .; d_call: .; cdr3_length: 13; v_call: TRBV7-9; cdr3_aa: CASSRQVEQPQHF; cdr3_nt: TGTGCCAGCAGCCGACAGGTAGAACAGCCCCAGCATTTT
j_call: TRBJ2-7; clone_size: once; d_call: .; cdr3_length: 14; v_call: TRBV5-1; cdr3_aa: CASSFQGQPYEQYF; cdr3_nt: TGCGCCAGCAGCTTCCAGGGCCAACCCTACGAGCAGTACTTC
j_call: TRBJ2-3; clone_size: .; d_call: TRBD2; cdr3_length: 18; v_call: TRBV4-2; cdr3_aa: CASSQDIGTSVLGDTQYF; cdr3_nt: TGTGCCAGCAGCCAAGATATTGGGACTAGCGTCCTTGGAGATACGCAGTATTTT
j_call: TRBJ2-1; clone_size: .; d_call: TRBD2; cdr3_length: 15; v_call: TRBV11-2; cdr3_aa: CASSSGLAGNNEQFF; cdr3_nt: TGTGCCAGCAGCTCCGGACTAGCGGGGAACAATGAGCAGTTCTTC
j_call: TRBJ2-1; clone_size: .; d_call: .; cdr3_length: 17; v_call: TRBV19; cdr3_aa: CASSPQGITAPYNEQFF; cdr3_nt: TGTGCCAGTAGTCCTCAAGGGATAACAGCCCCCTACAATGAGCAGTTCTTC
j_call: TRBJ2-1; clone_size: .; d_call: .; cdr3_length: 15; v_call: TRBV18; cdr3_aa: CASSPPSGARDEQFF; cdr3_nt: TGTGCCAGCTCACCACCTTCGGGGGCTAGGGATGAGCAGTTCTTC
j_call: TRBJ2-3; clone_size: .; d_call: TRBD2; cdr3_length: 20; v_call: TRBV3-1/TRBV3-2; cdr3_aa: CASSQEFPSGRIPSTDTQYF; cdr3_nt: TGTGCCAGCAGCCAAGAGTTCCCTAGCGGGAGGATCCCTAGCACAGATACGCAGTATTTT
j_call: TRBJ1-1; clone_size: .; d_call: .; cdr3_length: 15; v_call: TRBV5-1; cdr3_aa: CASSLAGQGNTEAFF; cdr3_nt: TGCGCCAGCAGCTTGGCCGGGCAGGGGAACACTGAAGCTTTCTTT
j_call: TRBJ2-7; clone_size: .; d_call: TRBD1; cdr3_length: 15; v_call: TRBV7-6; cdr3_aa: CASSSLGTGLYEQYF; cdr3_nt: TGTGCCAGCAGCTCATTAGGGACAGGTCTCTACGAGCAGTACTTC
j_call: TRBJ1-5; clone_size: few; d_call: .; cdr3_length: 14; v_call: TRBV15; cdr3_aa: CATSGGGGYQPQHF; cdr3_nt: TGTGCCACCAGCGGAGGGGGGGGATATCAGCCCCAGCATTTT
j_call: TRBJ2-3; clone_size: .; d_call: .; cdr3_length: 14; v_call: TRBV10-3; cdr3_aa: CAIREGSFGDTQYF; cdr3_nt: TGTGCCATCAGGGAGGGGTCTTTTGGGGATACGCAGTATTTT
j_call: TRBJ2-2; clone_size: .; d_call: TRBD1; cdr3_length: 15; v_call: TRBV7-8; cdr3_aa: CASNKGQLNTGELFF; cdr3_nt: TGTGCCAGCAACAAGGGACAGTTGAACACCGGGGAGCTGTTTTTT
j_call: TRBJ1-6; clone_size: .; d_call: .; cdr3_length: 14; v_call: TRBV18; cdr3_aa: CASSLQGNNSPLHF; cdr3_nt: TGTGCCAGCTCACTACAGGGTAACAATTCACCCCTCCACTTT
j_call: TRBJ2-7; clone_size: .; d_call: TRBD2; cdr3_length: 16; v_call: TRBV24-1; cdr3_aa: CATSDRRGTSGYEQYF; cdr3_nt: TGTGCCACCAGTGATAGACGCGGGACTAGCGGTTACGAGCAGTACTTC
j_call: TRBJ1-2; clone_size: once; d_call: TRBD1; cdr3_length: 13; v_call: TRBV30; cdr3_aa: CAWSETGARGYTF; cdr3_nt: TGTGCCTGGAGTGAAACAGGGGCTCGCGGCTACACCTTC